The clone carrying this T cell receptor (beta chain) occurred a few times. Its antigen remains unknown. This entry comes from a study of cytomegalovirus exposure and HLA in healthy donors. Notes on the study in general: The productive fraction for most TCR beta V segments was about 90% or about 30% in an earlier analysis.

PCR used 60 Vbeta primers and 13 Jbeta primers. Profiled with immunoSEQ multiplex PCR; TCRdb holds only in-frame clones, not every one. The table has roughly 130,000 clones, 84% seen once. Germline V gene lookup returns CDR1 SQVTM and CDR2 ANQGSEA. This CDR3 has 16 amino acids. Trimming removed 4 bases from V and 1 base from J; junction bases left unmatched: 6. V usage is TRBV29-1 and J usage is TRBJ2-5, with 13 bases that match TRBD2. This TCR came from a woman aged 18-35 years in good health and CMV-seropositive. Sequenced sample: PBMCs. The CDR3 reads CSVGGGTSGVQETQYF. The CDR3 coding sequence is TGCAGCGTTGGAGGGGGGACTAGCGGGGTCCAAGAGACCCAGTACTTC.